One sample yielded the 5 T cell receptor beta chains listed below, sequenced in a study of CD8 T cells in ankylosing spondylitis. MiXCR, applied by TCRdb to the 5' RACE reads, yields one record per CDR3 protein. The data show approximately 210,000 distinct CDR3 sequences, with over 10% seen just once and 16% held by the top ten. What was sequenced was blood, either unsorted or a sorted T cell fraction (not recorded which). The source is a male donor with ankylosing spondylitis or in good health (not recorded which).

This clonotype was counted many times. The rearrangement uses TRBV6-5 and TRBJ2-1; TRBD1 matches 11 bases. Trimming took 4 bases from V and 12 from J; bases not matched to a gene: 5. The CDR3 runs 13 residues. Germline V gives CDR1 MNHEY, CDR2 SVGAGI. CDR3 sequence: CASSWGQGGRQFF. The CDR3 DNA reads TGTGCCAGCAGTTGGGGACAGGGGGGACGGCAGTTCTTC.

The gene calls are TRBV7-9 and TRBJ1-1; D call uncertain. The CDR3 covers 15 residues. The V gene's germline CDR1 is SEHNR and CDR2 FQNEAQ (reference sequence). Trimming pared 2 bases from V and 4 bases from J, leaving 14 bases between. CDR3 loop: CASSLRRYGSTEAFF. Here the CDR3 DNA reads TGTGCCAGCAGCTTAAGGAGATATGGGAGCACTGAAGCTTTCTTT.

The J gene is TRBJ2-1, the V gene TRBV11-2, with 9 bases lining up with TRBD2. The V gene's germline CDR1 is SGHAT and CDR2 FQNNGV. J was trimmed by 2 bases and V by 1 base; bases with no gene match: 9. The CDR3 is made up of 18 amino acids. The CDR3 DNA reads as TGTGCCAGCAGCTTAGGGGGTAGCGGGAGAATCCCCTACAATGAGCAGTTCTTC. Translation: CASSLGGSGRIPYNEQFF.

This clonotype was detected a few times. This chain joins TRBV10-3 and TRBJ2-7; D ambiguous. The ends were cut back, 3 bases at V and 0 bases at J, with 12 bases in the middle. CDR3 length: 15 amino acids. From germline, CDR1 is ENHRY and CDR2 SYGVKD. The CDR3: CAISDGQRNSYEQYF. In nucleotides, the CDR3 is TGTGCCATCAGTGACGGGCAGCGTAACTCCTACGAGCAGTACTTC.

This clonotype showed up just a few times. V and J are TRBV19 and TRBJ2-2; D perhaps matches TRBD1 (5 bases). This CDR3 is built from 15 residues. The V end lost 7 bases, the J end lost 1 base, and 13 bases lay between the germline ends. Germline CDR1 LNHDA, CDR2 SQIVND (reference sequence). CDR3 DNA sequence: TGTGCCAGTACCATGGGGCAGATGAACACCGGGGAGCTGTTTTTT. Encoded protein: CASTMGQMNTGELFF.